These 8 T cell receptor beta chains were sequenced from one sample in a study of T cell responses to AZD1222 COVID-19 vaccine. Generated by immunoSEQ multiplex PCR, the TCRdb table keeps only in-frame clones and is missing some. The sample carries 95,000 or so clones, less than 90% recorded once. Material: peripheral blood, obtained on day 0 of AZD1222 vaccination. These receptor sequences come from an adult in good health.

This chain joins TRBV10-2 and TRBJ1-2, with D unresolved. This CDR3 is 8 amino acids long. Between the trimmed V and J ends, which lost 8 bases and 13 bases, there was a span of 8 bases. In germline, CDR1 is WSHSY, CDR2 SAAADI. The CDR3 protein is CASGSGTF. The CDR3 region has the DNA TGCGCCAGCGGTTCTGGCACCTTC.

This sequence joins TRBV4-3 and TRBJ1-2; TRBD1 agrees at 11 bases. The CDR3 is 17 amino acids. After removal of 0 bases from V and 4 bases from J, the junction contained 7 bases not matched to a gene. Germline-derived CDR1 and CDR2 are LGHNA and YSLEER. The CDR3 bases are TGCGCCAGCAGCCAAGATTGGACAGGGGGCAGGGCCTATGGCTACACCTTC. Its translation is CASSQDWTGGRAYGYTF.

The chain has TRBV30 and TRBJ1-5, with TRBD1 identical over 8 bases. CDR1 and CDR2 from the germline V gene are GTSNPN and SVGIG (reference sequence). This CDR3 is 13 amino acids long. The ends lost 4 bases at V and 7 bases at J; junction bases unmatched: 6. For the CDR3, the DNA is TGTGCCTGGAACAGGGGGGCAGGGCAGCCCCAGCATTTT. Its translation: CAWNRGAGQPQHF. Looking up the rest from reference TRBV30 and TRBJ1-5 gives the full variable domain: SQTIHQWPATLVQPVGSPLSLECTVEGTSNPNLYWYRQAAGRGLQLLFYSVGIGQISSEVPQNLSASRPQDRQFILSSKKLLLSDSGFYLCAWNRGAGQPQHFGDGTRLSIL.

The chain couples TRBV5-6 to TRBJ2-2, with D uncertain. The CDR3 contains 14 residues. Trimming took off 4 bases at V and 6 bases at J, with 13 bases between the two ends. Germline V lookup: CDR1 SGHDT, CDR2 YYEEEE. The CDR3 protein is CASSPTGSPGELFF. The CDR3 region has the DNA TGTGCCAGCAGCCCGACGGGTTCACCCGGGGAGCTGTTTTTT.

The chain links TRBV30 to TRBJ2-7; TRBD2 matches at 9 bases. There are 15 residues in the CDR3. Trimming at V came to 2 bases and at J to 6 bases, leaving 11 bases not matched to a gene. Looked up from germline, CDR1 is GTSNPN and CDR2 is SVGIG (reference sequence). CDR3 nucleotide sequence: TGTGCCTGGAGTCCCCGAGGCGGGGGGGCAACCGAGCAGTACTTC. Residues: CAWSPRGGGATEQYF.

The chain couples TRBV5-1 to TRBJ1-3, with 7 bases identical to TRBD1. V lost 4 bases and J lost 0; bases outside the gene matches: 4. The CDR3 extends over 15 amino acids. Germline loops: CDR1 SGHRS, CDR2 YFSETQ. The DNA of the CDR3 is TGCGCCAGCAGCATAGGGACAGCCTCTGGAAACACCATATATTTT. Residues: CASSIGTASGNTIYF. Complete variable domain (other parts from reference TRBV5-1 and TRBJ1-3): KAGVTQTPRYLIKTRGQQVTLSCSPISGHRSVSWYQQTPGQGLQFLFEYFSETQRNKGNFPGRFSGRQFSNSRSEMNVSTLELGDSALYLCASSIGTASGNTIYFGEGSWLTVV.

The CDR3 protein is CASSQESGASTEAFF. The CDR3 DNA sequence: TGCGCCAGCAGCCAAGAGTCGGGGGCGTCCACTGAAGCTTTCTTT. This chain joins TRBV4-1 and TRBJ1-1, with D possibly TRBD1 on 6 matching bases. CDR1 is MGHRA, CDR2 YSYEKL, per germline. Trimming cost V 0 bases and J 4 bases, with 12 bases left between them. This CDR3 is 15 amino acids long.

In nucleotides, the CDR3 is TGCGCCAGCAGCGATGCCGGGACAGGGACCTACGAGCAGTACTTC. This translates into CASSDAGTGTYEQYF. The chain joins TRBV10-1 to TRBJ2-7, with 9 bases that match TRBD1. Germline CDR1 WNHNN, CDR2 SYGVQD (reference sequence). The CDR3 covers 15 residues. The ends lost 6 bases at V and 2 bases at J; junction bases unmatched: 8.